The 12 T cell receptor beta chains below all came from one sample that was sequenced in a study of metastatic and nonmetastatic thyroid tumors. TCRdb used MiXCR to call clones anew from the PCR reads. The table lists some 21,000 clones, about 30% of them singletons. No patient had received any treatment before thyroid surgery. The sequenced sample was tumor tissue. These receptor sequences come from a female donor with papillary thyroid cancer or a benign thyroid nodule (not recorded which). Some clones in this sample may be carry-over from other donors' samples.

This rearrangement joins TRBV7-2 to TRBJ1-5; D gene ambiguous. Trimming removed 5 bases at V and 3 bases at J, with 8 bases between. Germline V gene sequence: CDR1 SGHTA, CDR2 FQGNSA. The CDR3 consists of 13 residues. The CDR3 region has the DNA TGTGCCAGCAGCCTTATTCACAATCAGCCCCAGCATTTT. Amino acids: CASSLIHNQPQHF.

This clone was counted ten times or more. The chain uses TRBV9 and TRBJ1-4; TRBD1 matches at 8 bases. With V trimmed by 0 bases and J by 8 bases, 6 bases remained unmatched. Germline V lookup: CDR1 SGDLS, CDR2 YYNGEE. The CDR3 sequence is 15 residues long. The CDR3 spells CASSVGTGWEEKLFF. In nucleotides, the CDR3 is TGTGCCAGCAGCGTAGGGACAGGGTGGGAAGAAAAACTGTTTTTT.

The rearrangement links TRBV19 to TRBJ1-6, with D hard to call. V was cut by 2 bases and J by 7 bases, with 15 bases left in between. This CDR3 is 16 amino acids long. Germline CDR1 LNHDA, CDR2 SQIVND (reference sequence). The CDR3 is CASSIPMAPGNSPLHF. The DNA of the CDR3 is TGTGCCAGTAGTATACCGATGGCCCCCGGGAATTCACCCCTCCACTTT.

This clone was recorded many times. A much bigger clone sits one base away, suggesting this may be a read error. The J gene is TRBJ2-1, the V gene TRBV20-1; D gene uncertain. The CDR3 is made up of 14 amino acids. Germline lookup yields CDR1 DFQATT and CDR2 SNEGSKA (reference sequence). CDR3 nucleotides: TGCAGTGCTAGACCAGAGAACTACTACAATGAGCAGTCCTTC. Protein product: CSARPENYYNEQSF.

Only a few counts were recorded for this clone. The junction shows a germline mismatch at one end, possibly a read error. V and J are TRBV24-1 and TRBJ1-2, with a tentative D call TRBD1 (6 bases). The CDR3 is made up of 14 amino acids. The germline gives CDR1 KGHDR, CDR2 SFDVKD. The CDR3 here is CATSDPQGCYGYTF. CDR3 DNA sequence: TGCGCCACCAGTGACCCTCAGGGGTGCTATGGCTACACCTTC.

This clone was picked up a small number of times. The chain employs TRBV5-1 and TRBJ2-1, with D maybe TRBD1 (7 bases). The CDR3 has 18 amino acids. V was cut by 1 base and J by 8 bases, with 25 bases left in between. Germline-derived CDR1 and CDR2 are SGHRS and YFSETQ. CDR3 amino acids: CASSLLGVAREQGDEQFF. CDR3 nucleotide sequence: TGCGCCAGCAGCTTGTTGGGCGTTGCTCGGGAGCAGGGGGATGAGCAGTTCTTC.

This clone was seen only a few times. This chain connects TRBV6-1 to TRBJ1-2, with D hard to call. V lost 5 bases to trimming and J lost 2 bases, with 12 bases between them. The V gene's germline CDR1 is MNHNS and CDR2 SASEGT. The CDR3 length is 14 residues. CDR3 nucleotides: TGTGCCAGCAGTTCGACACACGACAACTATGGCTACACCTTC. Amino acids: CASSSTHDNYGYTF.

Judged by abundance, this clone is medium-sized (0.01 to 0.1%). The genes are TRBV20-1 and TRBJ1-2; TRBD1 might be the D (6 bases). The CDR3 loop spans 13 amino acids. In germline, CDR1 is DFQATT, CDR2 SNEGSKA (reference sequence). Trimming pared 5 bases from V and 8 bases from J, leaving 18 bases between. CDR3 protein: CSAFRQGREGYTF. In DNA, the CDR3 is TGCAGTGCTTTCCGTCAGGGGCGAGAGGGCTACACCTTC.

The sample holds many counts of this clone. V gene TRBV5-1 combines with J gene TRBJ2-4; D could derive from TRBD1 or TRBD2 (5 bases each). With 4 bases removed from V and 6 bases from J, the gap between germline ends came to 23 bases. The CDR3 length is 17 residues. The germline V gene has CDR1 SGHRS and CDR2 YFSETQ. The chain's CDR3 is CASSPQERGTLGNIQYF. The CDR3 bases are TGCGCCAGCAGCCCCCAGGAGCGAGGGACCCTAGGAAACATTCAGTACTTC.

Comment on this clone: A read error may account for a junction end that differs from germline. CDR3 amino acids: CATRRGLSRLQGRGRSGELFF. As DNA, the CDR3 is TGTGCCACCAGAAGAGGATTGAGCCGCCTCCAGGGGAGGGGAAGGAGCGGGGAGCTGTTTTTT. V is TRBV15 and J is TRBJ2-2; possibly TRBD2 for D (7 bases). The CDR3 consists of 21 residues. The V gene's germline CDR1 is LNHNV and CDR2 YYDKDF (reference sequence).

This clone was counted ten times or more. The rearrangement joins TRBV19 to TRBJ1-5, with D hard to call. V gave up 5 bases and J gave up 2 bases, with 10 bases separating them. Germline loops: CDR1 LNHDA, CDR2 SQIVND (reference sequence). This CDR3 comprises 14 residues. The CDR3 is CASSLREGNQPQHF. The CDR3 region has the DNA TGTGCCAGTAGTCTACGAGAGGGCAATCAGCCCCAGCATTTT.

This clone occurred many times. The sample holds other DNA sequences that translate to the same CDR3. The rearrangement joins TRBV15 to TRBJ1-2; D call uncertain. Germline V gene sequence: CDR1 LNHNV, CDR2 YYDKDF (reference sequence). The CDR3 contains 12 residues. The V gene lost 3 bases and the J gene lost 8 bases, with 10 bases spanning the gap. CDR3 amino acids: CATSSIREGYTF. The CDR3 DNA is TGTGCCACCAGCAGTATCCGGGAAGGCTACACCTTC.